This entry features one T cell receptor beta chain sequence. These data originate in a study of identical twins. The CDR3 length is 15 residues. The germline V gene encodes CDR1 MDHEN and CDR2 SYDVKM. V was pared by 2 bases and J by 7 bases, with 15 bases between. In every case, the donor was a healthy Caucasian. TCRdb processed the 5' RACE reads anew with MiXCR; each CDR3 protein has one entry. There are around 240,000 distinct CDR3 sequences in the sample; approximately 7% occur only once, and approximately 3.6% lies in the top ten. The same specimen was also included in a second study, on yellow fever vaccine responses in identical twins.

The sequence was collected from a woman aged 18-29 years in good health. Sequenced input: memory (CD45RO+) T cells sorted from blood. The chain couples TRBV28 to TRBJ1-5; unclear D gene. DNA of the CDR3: TGTGCCAGCAGTTTAAGGTTGTCGGTTGTACAGCCCCAGCATTTT. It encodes CASSLRLSVVQPQHF.